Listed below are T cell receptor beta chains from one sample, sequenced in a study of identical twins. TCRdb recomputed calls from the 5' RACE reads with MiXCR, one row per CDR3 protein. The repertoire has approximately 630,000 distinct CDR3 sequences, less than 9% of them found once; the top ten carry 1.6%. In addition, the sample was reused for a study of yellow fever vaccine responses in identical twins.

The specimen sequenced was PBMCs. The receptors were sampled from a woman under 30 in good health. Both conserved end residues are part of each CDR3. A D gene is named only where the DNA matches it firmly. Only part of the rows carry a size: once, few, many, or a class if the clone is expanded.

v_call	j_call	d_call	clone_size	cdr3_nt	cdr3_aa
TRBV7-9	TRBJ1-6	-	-	TGTGCCAGCAGACTTGAAGATTCACCCCTCCACTTT	CASRLEDSPLHF
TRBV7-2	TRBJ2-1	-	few	TGTGCCAGCAGCTTAGGTCGGGGAATCTACAATGAGCAGTTCTTC	CASSLGRGIYNEQFF
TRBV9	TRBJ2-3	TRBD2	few	TGTGCCAGCAGCCCCAGGACTAGCCCTTTCACAGATACGCAGTATTTT	CASSPRTSPFTDTQYF
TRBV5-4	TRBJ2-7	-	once	TGTGCCACCTCCCTCAGCGGAACCTACGAGCAGTACTTC	CATSLSGTYEQYF
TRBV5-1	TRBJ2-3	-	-	TGCGCCAGCAGCTTAGGGGAGCTCCCGGGGGCAGATACGCAGTATTTT	CASSLGELPGADTQYF
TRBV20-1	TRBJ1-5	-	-	TGCAGTGCCCCTGACCAGGGTGGGGGTTTTAATCAGCCCCAGCATTTT	CSAPDQGGGFNQPQHF
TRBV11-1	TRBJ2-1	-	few	TGTGCCAGCAGCTTAGGGTTTACTACGAGCGGACCCTACAATGAGCAGTTCTTC	CASSLGFTTSGPYNEQFF
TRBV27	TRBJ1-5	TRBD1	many	TGTGCCAGCAGTTTGACAGGGGTAGATCAGCCCCAGCATTTT	CASSLTGVDQPQHF
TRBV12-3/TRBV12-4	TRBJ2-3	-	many	TGTGCCAGCAGTCCCACCCCAGATACGCAGTATTTT	CASSPTPDTQYF
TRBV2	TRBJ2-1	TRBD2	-	TGTGCCAGCATGGCACTAGCGGGAGAGGGTGAGCAGTTCTTC	CASMALAGEGEQFF
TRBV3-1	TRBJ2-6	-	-	TGTGCCAGCAGCCAAGAAACTAGTTACTCTGGGGCCAACGTCCTGACTTTC	CASSQETSYSGANVLTF
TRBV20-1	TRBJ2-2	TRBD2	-	TGCAGTGCTAGAGATCTAGCGGGAGGCGGTAGTCTTGTCGGGGAGCTGTTTTTT	CSARDLAGGGSLVGELFF
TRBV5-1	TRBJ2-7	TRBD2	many	TGCGCCAGCAGCTCGTCTAGCGGGAAACGCGAGCAGTACTTC	CASSSSSGKREQYF
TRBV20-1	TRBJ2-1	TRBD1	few	TGCAGTGCTCGGACAGGGACCGGGAATGAGCAGTTCTTC	CSARTGTGNEQFF
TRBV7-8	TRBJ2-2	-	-	TGTGCCAGCAGCTTAGGTGCTCGGGGCACCGGGGAGCTGTTTTTT	CASSLGARGTGELFF
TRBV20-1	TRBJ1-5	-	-	TGCAGTGCTAAGGGGTCGTCAAATCAGCCCCAGCATTTT	CSAKGSSNQPQHF
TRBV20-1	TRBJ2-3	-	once	TGCAGTGCTAGAGATCCGGTTGCTAGCACAGATACGCAGTATTTT	CSARDPVASTDTQYF
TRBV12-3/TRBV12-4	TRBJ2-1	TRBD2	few	TGTGCCAGCAGTTCCCCCCGGACTAGCGGGGGGGCCGGCGATGAGCAGTTCTTC	CASSSPRTSGGAGDEQFF
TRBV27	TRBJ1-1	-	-	TGTGCCAGCAGTCCCTACGGGGGAGTCCACACTGAAGCTTTCTTT	CASSPYGGVHTEAFF
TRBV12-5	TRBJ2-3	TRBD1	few	TGTGCTAGTGGTCCTCCTGGGACAGGGAGGGCAGATACGCAGTATTTT	CASGPPGTGRADTQYF
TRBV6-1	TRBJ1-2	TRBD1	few	TGTGCCAGCAGCACCGGGACAGGGAGTGGCTACACCTTC	CASSTGTGSGYTF
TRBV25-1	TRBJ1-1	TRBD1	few	TGTGCCAGCACGGGGCAGGGGGGGACTGAAGCTTTCTTT	CASTGQGGTEAFF
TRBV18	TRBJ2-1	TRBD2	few	TGTGCCAGCTCACCAACTAGCGGGAGTAGGGTTGAGCAGTTCTTC	CASSPTSGSRVEQFF
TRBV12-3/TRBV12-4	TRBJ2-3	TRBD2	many	TGTGCCAGCAGCCCCAACCTCGGGGGGAGCACAGATACGCAGTATTTT	CASSPNLGGSTDTQYF
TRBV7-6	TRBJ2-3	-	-	TGTGCCAGCGGCACCGCGGGGGATACGCAGTATTTT	CASGTAGDTQYF
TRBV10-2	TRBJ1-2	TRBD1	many	TGCGCCACCCGCGAACAGGGGAACTATGGCTACACCTTC	CATREQGNYGYTF
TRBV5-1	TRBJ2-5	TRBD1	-	TGCGCCAGCAGCAAGGGACAGTCCTTGGAGACCCAGTACTTC	CASSKGQSLETQYF
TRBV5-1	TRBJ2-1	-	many	TGCGCCATGCCCTACTTCCCCAATGAGCAGTTCTTC	CAMPYFPNEQFF
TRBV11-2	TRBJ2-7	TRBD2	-	TGTGCCAGCAGCACAACCGAAGCGGGAATGTGGAACGAGCAGTACTTC	CASSTTEAGMWNEQYF
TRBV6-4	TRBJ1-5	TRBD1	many	TGTGCCAGCAGTAAGGACAGGGGGCATCAGCCCCAGCATTTT	CASSKDRGHQPQHF
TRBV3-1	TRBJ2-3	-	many	TGTGCCAGCAGCCAAAGGGGGAGTTCGACAGATACGCAGTATTTT	CASSQRGSSTDTQYF
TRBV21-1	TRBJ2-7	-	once	TGTGCCAGCAATGACGAGCAGTACTTC	CASNDEQYF
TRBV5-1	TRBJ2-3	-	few	TGCGCCACACGGGGCCAGGAGGGCACAGATACGCAGTATTTT	CATRGQEGTDTQYF
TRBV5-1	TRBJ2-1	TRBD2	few	TGCGCCAGCAGCCCCTTAGCGGGGGGGCTCAGTGAGCAGTTCTTC	CASSPLAGGLSEQFF
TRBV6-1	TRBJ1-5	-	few	TGTGCCAGCAGTGATGTCAAGCCCCAGCATTTT	CASSDVKPQHF
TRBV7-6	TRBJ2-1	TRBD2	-	TGTGCCAGCAGCTTAGCATGGGCGGGAGGAATGAATGAGCAGTTCTTC	CASSLAWAGGMNEQFF
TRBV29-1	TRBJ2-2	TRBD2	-	TGCAGCGTTGTTGGCCCTAGCGGTGCCACCGGGGAGCTGTTTTTT	CSVVGPSGATGELFF
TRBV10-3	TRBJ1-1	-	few	TGTGCCATCAGTGAGAAGCCGAACACTGAAGCTTTCTTT	CAISEKPNTEAFF
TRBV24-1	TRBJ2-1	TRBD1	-	TGTGCCACCAGTGATTTCGGCCAGGGGGCTTCTGAGCAGTTCTTC	CATSDFGQGASEQFF
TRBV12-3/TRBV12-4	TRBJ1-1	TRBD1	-	TGTGCCAGCACCGAGACAGGGGTATACACTGAAGCTTTCTTT	CASTETGVYTEAFF
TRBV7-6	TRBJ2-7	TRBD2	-	TGTGCCAGCAGCTTAGCGCCCGGGGGAGGGCCCGGAGACGAGCAGTACTTC	CASSLAPGGGPGDEQYF
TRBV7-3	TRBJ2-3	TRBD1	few	TGTGCCAGCAGCATGACAGGGGCTGATACGCAGTATTTT	CASSMTGADTQYF
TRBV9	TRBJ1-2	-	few	TGTGCCAGCAGCGTAGGCGGAGGGAACTATGGCTACACCTTC	CASSVGGGNYGYTF
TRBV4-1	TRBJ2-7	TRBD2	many	TGCGCCAGCAGCCACGGTACTAGCGGAAGCTCCTACGAGCAGTACTTC	CASSHGTSGSSYEQYF
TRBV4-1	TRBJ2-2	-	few	TGCGCCAGCAGCCGAAACGAAGGGGCCGGGGAGCTGTTTTTT	CASSRNEGAGELFF
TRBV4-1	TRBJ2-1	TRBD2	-	TGCGCCAGCAGCCAAGTGTTGTCTAGCGGGAGCTATGAGCAGTTCTTC	CASSQVLSSGSYEQFF
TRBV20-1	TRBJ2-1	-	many	TGCAGTGCTATCCCCTTTGCTGACGCCCGGGGGGAGCAGTTCTTC	CSAIPFADARGEQFF
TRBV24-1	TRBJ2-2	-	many	TGTGCCACCGGGGAACAGGGGAGGGACACCGGGGAGCTGTTTTTT	CATGEQGRDTGELFF
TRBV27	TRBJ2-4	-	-	TGTGCCAGCAGTCCGGGACTCTTCAACATTCAGTACTTC	CASSPGLFNIQYF
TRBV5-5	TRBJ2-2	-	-	TGTGCCAGCAGGCTTCGACTAGATCTAACCGGGGAGCTGTTTTTT	CASRLRLDLTGELFF
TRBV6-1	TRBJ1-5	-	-	TGTGCCAGCAGTGGGGAATCGGAGAATCAGCCCCAGCATTTT	CASSGESENQPQHF
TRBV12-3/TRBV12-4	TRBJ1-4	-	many	TGTGCCAGCAGTTTTCGGGGAGGCGAAAAACTGTTTTTT	CASSFRGGEKLFF
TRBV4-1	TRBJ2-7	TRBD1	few	TGCGCCAGCAGCCAAGGATTGGGGCTGGGGACAGGCCCATCCTACGAGCAGTACTTC	CASSQGLGLGTGPSYEQYF
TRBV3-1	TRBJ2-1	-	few	TGTGCCAGCAGCCAAGTGGATCGCAGGGGCAATGAGCAGTTCTTC	CASSQVDRRGNEQFF